This T cell receptor (beta chain) was sequenced during a study of blood T cell repertoires in COVID-19. Study in general: Italy, Spain and the United States were the sources of the convalescent and acute COVID-19 samples.

Per the study methods: Amplification from reference gene primers served as the basis for estimated nucleated cell counts. Produced via immunoSEQ multiplex PCR; TCRdb's table is partial and in-frame only. D and trimming come from the DNA, and the V and J calls and clone size come from that table. The sample shows about 180,000 clones, about 82% of them seen only once. V lost 5 bases to trimming and J lost 4 bases; unmatched junction nucleotides: 1. The CDR3 spans 13 residues. Germline CDR1 is MGHRA and CDR2 is YSYEKL. Participant-given clinical history determined each cohort assignment. The rearrangement links TRBV4-1 to TRBJ2-1; 8 nucleotides agree with TRBD2. The clonotype was recovered from a woman aged 30 to 39 who had recovered from COVID-19. The sequenced sample consisted of PBMCs or T cells enriched from blood (not recorded which). The CDR3 DNA sequence: TGCGCCAGCAGCTTAGCGGGATACAATGAGCAGTTCTTC. Protein sequence: CASSLAGYNEQFF.